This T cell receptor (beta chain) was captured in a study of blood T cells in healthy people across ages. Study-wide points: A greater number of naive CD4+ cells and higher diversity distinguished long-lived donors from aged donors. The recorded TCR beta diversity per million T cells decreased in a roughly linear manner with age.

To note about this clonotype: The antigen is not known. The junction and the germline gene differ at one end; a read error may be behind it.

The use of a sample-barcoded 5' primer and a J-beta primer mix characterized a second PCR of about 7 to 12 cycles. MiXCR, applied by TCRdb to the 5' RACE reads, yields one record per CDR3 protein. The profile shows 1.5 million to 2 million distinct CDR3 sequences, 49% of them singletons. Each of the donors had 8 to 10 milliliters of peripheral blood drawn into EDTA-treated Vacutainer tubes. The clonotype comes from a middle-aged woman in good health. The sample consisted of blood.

The CDR3 sequence is CTSRGQTPRPDTQYF. Written as DNA, the CDR3 is TGTACCAGCAGGGGACAGACCCCACGCCCAGATACGCAGTATTTT. The chain couples TRBV27 to TRBJ2-3; 7 nucleotides agree with TRBD1. This CDR3 comprises 15 residues. The V gene's germline CDR1 is MNHEY and CDR2 SMNVEV (reference sequence).